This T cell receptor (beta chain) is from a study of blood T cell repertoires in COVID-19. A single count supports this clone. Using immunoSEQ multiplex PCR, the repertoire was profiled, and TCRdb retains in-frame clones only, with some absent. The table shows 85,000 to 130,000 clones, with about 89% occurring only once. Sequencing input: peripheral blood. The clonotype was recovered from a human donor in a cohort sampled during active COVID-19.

CDR3 coding DNA: TGTGCCAGCAGTTTTGACAGGGCCTATGGCTACACCTTC. It specifies CASSFDRAYGYTF. The chain couples TRBV12-3 or TRBV12-4 to TRBJ1-2; 7 positions match TRBD1. J gave up 4 bases and V 3 bases, and 2 bases lay outside the gene matches. This CDR3 contains 13 residues.